This TCR beta chain was sequenced in a study of shared clonotypes between healthy human individuals. Study as a whole: Per donor, CD8 memory used one plate, CD8 naive used two, CD4 memory used three and CD4 naive used three. Broader study findings: In general, naive subsets displayed greater estimated richness than memory subsets did.

This CDR3 is built from 16 residues. Per germline, CDR1 LNHDA and CDR2 SQIVND (reference sequence). Trimming removed 8 bases from V and 2 bases from J, with 19 bases in between. As for this clone: Its antigen is not known.

On sorted subsets, replicate PCRs used 150 to 250 ng DNA, or about 30,000 T cell genomes. Clones were read by immunoSEQ multiplex PCR, and TCRdb kept only the in-frame ones, dropping some. Among some 2,100,000 clones listed, more than 90% were seen once. The J gene is TRBJ1-3, the V gene TRBV19; no clear D. The TCR comes from a young man in good health. The sample consisted of naive CD4+ T cells sorted from blood. Subset denoted: CD45RA+ positively selected. The CDR3 loop reads CASGDTARFTGNTIYF. In DNA, the CDR3 is TGTGCCAGTGGCGACACCGCTCGGTTCACTGGAAACACCATATATTTT.